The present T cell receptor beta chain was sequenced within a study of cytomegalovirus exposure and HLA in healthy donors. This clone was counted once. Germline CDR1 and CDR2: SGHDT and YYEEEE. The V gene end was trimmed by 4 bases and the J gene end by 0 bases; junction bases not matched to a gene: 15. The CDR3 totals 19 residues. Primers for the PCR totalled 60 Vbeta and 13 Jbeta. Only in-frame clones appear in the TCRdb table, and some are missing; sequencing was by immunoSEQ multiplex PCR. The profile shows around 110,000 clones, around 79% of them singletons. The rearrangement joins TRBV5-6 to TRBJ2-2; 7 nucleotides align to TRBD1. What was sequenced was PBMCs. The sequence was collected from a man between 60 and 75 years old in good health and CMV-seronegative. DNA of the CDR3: TGTGCCAGCAGCGGCGGTCGGGACAGTCACGTCGCGAACACCGGGGAGCTGTTTTTT. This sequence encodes CASSGGRDSHVANTGELFF.